This record concerns one TCR beta chain sequence. The protocol was immunoSEQ multiplex PCR, while the TCRdb copy is restricted to in-frame clones and leaves out a portion. The sample yields tens of thousands of clones, 89% seen once. These data originate in a study of OX40 agonist ivuxolimab in advanced cancers. At the level of the study: Dose-escalation patients had hepatocellular carcinoma, melanoma, renal cell or head and neck cancer. Of mixed ages from about 20 to 80 and averaging roughly 64 years, the group was over 80% male.

The CDR3 extends over 16 amino acids. V gave up 7 bases and J gave up 1 base, with 14 bases separating them. CDR1 and CDR2 (germline): SGHAT, FQNNGV. The receptor was derived from an adult with an advanced solid tumor such as melanoma, head and neck, liver or kidney cancer. The chain has TRBV11-2 and TRBJ1-6; the D gene is possibly TRBD1 (6 bases). The material was CD4+ or CD8+ T cells sorted from blood, obtained in a trial of the OX40 agonist ivuxolimab. The CDR3 region is CASNLRGASYNSPLHF. In nucleotides, the CDR3 is TGTGCCAGCAACCTTCGGGGGGCGTCCTATAATTCACCCCTCCACTTT.